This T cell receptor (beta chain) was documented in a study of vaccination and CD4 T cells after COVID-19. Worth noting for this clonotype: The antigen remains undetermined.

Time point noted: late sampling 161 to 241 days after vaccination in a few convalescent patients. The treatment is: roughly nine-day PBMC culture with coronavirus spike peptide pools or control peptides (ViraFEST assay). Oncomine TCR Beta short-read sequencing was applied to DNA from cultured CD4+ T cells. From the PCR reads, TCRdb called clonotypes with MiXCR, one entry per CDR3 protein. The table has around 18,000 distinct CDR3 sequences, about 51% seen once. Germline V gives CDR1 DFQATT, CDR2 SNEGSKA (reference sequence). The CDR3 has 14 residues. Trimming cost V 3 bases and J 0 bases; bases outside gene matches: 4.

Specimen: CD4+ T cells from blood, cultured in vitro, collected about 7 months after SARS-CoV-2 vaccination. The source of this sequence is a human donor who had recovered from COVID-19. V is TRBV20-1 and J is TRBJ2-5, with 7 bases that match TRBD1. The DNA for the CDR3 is TGCAGTGCTAGCCCGACAGGGTACCAAGAGACCCAGTACTTC. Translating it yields CSASPTGYQETQYF.